This TCR beta chain was sequenced for a study of blood T cell repertoires in COVID-19. Clones were sequenced by immunoSEQ multiplex PCR, and TCRdb holds only the in-frame ones, with some missing. Found here are roughly 200,000 clones, more than 75% of them singletons; the top ten hold 7% to 10%. The V segment lost 6 bases and the J segment 3 bases; nucleotides outside the gene matches: 5. CDR1 and CDR2 from the germline V gene are MDHEN and SYDVKM. This CDR3 region has 15 residues. This sequence was found in a young woman who had recovered from COVID-19. The chain carries TRBV28 and TRBJ2-2, with 9 bases matching TRBD1. Sequencing input: PBMCs or T cells enriched from blood (not recorded which). The CDR3: CASSRGQGYTGELFF. In nucleotides, the CDR3 is TGTGCCAGCAGCCGGGGACAGGGCTACACCGGGGAGCTGTTTTTT.